The clone carrying this TCR beta chain occurred many times. The amount of total RNA extracted per sample was at least 6 micrograms. The data derive from a study of blood T cells in healthy people across ages. Primers used in a second PCR of about 7 to 11 cycles were a sample-barcoded 5' primer and a J-beta primer mix. TCRdb re-analysed the 5' RACE reads in MiXCR, keeping a single row per CDR3 protein. The sample has hundreds of thousands of distinct CDR3 sequences, about 30% seen once. This receptor was taken from a woman aged 80 or over in good health. The specimen sequenced was blood.

The CDR3 DNA sequence: TGTGCCAGCAAGGCGGGGGCCTACAATGAGCAGTTCTTC. Its protein product is CASKAGAYNEQFF. The chain carries TRBV27 and TRBJ2-1; 7 bases line up with TRBD2. The V and J ends lost 7 bases and 2 bases, in that order; junction bases with no gene match: 2. CDR3 length: 13 residues. Germline values: CDR1 MNHEY, CDR2 SMNVEV (reference sequence).